This record looks at one T cell receptor beta chain sequence and its context. V was clipped by 4 bases and J by 5 bases, with 14 bases between them. In germline, CDR1 is KGHDR, CDR2 SFDVKD. The CDR3 totals 14 residues. The entry originates in a study of CD8+CD57+ T cells in acquired aplastic anemia. Overall study context: On average, sorted CD4+ and CD8+ cells gave around 3 ug of DNA.

The template for TCR beta VDJ and CDR3 sequence profiling was genomic DNA. TCRdb passed the reads through MiXCR, listing each CDR3 protein once. The sample holds some 180,000 distinct CDR3 sequences, roughly 63% seen once. The authors sequenced patients whose flow cytometry had shown CD8+CD57+ cell expansion. Each patient carried a diagnosis of severe acquired aplastic anemia. Blood samples were obtained from patients who had received no prior therapy. This chain joins TRBV24-1 and TRBJ2-7, with D possibly called TRBD1 or TRBD2 (5 bases each). Material for sequencing was sorted CD4+, CD8+, or CD8+CD57+ T cells (not recorded which) from PBMCs. This clonotype was sampled from a human donor with aplastic anemia. The CDR3 loop reads CATSDAGTRHEQYF. CDR3 nucleotides: TGTGCCACCAGTGACGCCGGGACCCGCCACGAGCAGTACTTC.